A selection of T cell receptor beta chains follows, all from one sample in a study of regulatory T cells in long-lasting Graves disease. TCRdb re-called the multiplex PCR reads through MiXCR, storing one row per CDR3 protein. The repertoire holds some 500,000 distinct CDR3 sequences, with roughly 13% as singletons. Separately, the same data were catalogued under a study of T cells in Graves' hyperthyroidism and ophthalmopathy.

The sample was peripheral blood mononuclear cells (PBMCs), taken at new diagnosis, from a patient treated with antithyroid drugs. These receptors all come from a man aged 25-45 years with Graves disease. CDR3s include the opening cysteine and the closing phenylalanine or tryptophan. The order of the fields is V gene, clone size, J gene, D gene, CDR3 protein, CDR3 DNA. The D gene is left open where the match is weak. Some rows have no size entry. The others give once, few or many, or a class for an expanded clone.

v_gene: TRBV12-3/TRBV12-4
abundance: many
j_gene: TRBJ1-5
d_gene: TRBD1
CDR3aa: CASSGTGGNQPQHF
CDR3nt: TGTGCCAGCAGTGGGACAGGGGGAAATCAGCCCCAGCATTTT

v_gene: TRBV11-2
abundance: many
j_gene: TRBJ2-3
d_gene: TRBD2
CDR3aa: CASSPRTSPLTDTQYF
CDR3nt: TGTGCCAGCAGCCCCCGGACTAGCCCACTCACAGATACGCAGTATTTT

v_gene: TRBV24-1
abundance: many
j_gene: TRBJ2-5
d_gene: .
CDR3aa: CATSDLWLGETQYF
CDR3nt: TGTGCCACCAGTGATTTGTGGCTGGGGGAGACCCAGTACTTC

v_gene: TRBV29-1
abundance: .
j_gene: TRBJ2-1
d_gene: .
CDR3aa: CSVEVPLAPPDEQFF
CDR3nt: TGCAGCGTTGAAGTACCGCTGGCTCCGCCCGATGAGCAGTTCTTC

v_gene: TRBV20-1
abundance: .
j_gene: TRBJ2-5
d_gene: TRBD2
CDR3aa: CSARDGAGVVQETQYF
CDR3nt: TGCAGTGCTAGAGATGGGGCGGGAGTAGTCCAAGAGACCCAGTACTTC

v_gene: TRBV29-1
abundance: many
j_gene: TRBJ2-2
d_gene: .
CDR3aa: CSVEGEPNTGELFF
CDR3nt: TGCAGCGTTGAGGGGGAACCCAACACCGGGGAGCTGTTTTTT

v_gene: TRBV28
abundance: many
j_gene: TRBJ1-3
d_gene: TRBD1
CDR3aa: CASSAYDRGLEDTIYF
CDR3nt: TGTGCCAGCAGTGCCTACGACAGGGGGTTGGAGGACACCATATATTTT

v_gene: TRBV19
abundance: few
j_gene: TRBJ1-3
d_gene: .
CDR3aa: CATHTGLSGNTIYF
CDR3nt: TGTGCCACGCACACAGGACTCTCTGGAAACACCATATATTTT

v_gene: TRBV12-3/TRBV12-4
abundance: few
j_gene: TRBJ2-3
d_gene: .
CDR3aa: CASSPARAQTGTQYF
CDR3nt: TGTGCCAGCAGTCCTGCGCGGGCCCAGACAGGTACGCAGTATTTT

v_gene: TRBV5-1
abundance: many
j_gene: TRBJ2-2
d_gene: TRBD2
CDR3aa: CASSTLAGGPTGELFF
CDR3nt: TGCGCCAGCAGCACCCTAGCGGGAGGGCCAACCGGGGAGCTGTTTTTT

v_gene: TRBV15
abundance: many
j_gene: TRBJ2-1
d_gene: TRBD1
CDR3aa: CATSRDPTGAGEQFF
CDR3nt: TGTGCCACCAGCAGAGACCCGACAGGGGCGGGTGAGCAGTTCTTC

v_gene: TRBV7-2
abundance: .
j_gene: TRBJ2-7
d_gene: TRBD2
CDR3aa: CASSLALAGGNIAEQYF
CDR3nt: TGTGCCAGCAGCTTAGCCCTAGCGGGAGGGAATATCGCCGAGCAGTACTTC

v_gene: TRBV20-1
abundance: many
j_gene: TRBJ2-7
d_gene: TRBD1
CDR3aa: CSAKDRGWYEQYF
CDR3nt: TGCAGTGCCAAGGACAGGGGATGGTACGAGCAGTACTTC

v_gene: TRBV30
abundance: few
j_gene: TRBJ2-7
d_gene: .
CDR3aa: CAWSVQVFHSYEQYF
CDR3nt: TGTGCCTGGAGTGTACAGGTATTTCACTCCTACGAGCAGTACTTC

v_gene: TRBV20-1
abundance: many
j_gene: TRBJ1-1
d_gene: .
CDR3aa: CSAWDLLRGRNTEAFF
CDR3nt: TGCAGTGCTTGGGACTTACTCCGGGGGAGAAACACTGAAGCTTTCTTT